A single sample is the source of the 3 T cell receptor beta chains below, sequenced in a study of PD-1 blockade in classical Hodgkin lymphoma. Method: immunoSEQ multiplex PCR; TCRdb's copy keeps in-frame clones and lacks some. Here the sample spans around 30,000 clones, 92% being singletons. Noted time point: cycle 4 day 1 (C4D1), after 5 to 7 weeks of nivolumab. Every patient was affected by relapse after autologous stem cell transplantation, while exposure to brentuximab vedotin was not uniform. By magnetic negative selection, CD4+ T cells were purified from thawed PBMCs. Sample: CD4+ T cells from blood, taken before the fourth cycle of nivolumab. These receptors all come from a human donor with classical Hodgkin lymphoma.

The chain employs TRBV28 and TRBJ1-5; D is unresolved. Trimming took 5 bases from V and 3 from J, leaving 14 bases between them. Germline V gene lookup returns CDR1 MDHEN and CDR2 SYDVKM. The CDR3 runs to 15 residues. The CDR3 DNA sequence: TGTGCCAGCAGTAACAGACTTGGGTACAATCAGCCCCAGCATTTT. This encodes CASSNRLGYNQPQHF.

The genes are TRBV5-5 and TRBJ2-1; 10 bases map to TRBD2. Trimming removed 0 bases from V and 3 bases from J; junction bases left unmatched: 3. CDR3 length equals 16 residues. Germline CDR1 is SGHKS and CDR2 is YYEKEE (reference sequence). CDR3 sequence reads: CASSLETSGYYNEQFF. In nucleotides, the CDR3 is TGTGCCAGCAGCTTGGAGACTAGCGGGTACTACAATGAGCAGTTCTTC.

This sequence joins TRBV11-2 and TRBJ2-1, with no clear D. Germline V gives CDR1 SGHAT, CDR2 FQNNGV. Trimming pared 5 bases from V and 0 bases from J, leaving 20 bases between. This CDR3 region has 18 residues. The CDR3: CASSPLAVNQRSYNEQFF. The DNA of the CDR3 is TGTGCCAGCAGCCCTCTCGCGGTCAACCAGCGCTCCTACAATGAGCAGTTCTTC.